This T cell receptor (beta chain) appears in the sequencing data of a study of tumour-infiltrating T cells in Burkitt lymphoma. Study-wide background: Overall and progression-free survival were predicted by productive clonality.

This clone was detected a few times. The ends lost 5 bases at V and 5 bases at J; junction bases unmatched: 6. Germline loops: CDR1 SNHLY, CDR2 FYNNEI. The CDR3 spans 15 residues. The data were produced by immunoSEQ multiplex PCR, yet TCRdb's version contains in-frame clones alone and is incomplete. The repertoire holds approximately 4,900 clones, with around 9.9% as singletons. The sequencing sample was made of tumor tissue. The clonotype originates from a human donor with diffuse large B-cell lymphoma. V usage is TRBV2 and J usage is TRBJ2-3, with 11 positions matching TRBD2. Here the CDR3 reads CASSNPGLAVDTQYF. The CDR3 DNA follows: TGTGCCAGCAGTAATCCGGGACTAGCGGTAGATACGCAGTATTTT.